This TCR beta chain was recovered during a study of CD8 T cells in ankylosing spondylitis. The CDR3 runs 14 residues. Trimming removed 0 bases at V and 0 bases at J, with 5 bases between. Germline CDR1 is LNHNV and CDR2 is YYDKDF (reference sequence). This clonotype was picked up many times. Antigen unknown. Scientists made TCR beta libraries using quantitative 5'-RACE with molecular barcodes. Via MiXCR, TCRdb re-called the 5' RACE reads, giving one row per CDR3 protein. The sample includes roughly 130,000 distinct CDR3 sequences, roughly 8.8% of them seen just once. Findings and limits, study-wide: CD8+ disease-linked clones were present at relatively low frequencies in blood. Disease-linked clones reportedly showed significant enrichment in matched ankylosing spondylitis synovial fluid. A motif of eight or nine highly homologous TCR beta variants was seen as apparently characteristic of ankylosing spondylitis blood.

This receptor was identified in a male donor with ankylosing spondylitis or in good health (not recorded which). The chain uses TRBV15 and TRBJ1-2; no definite D call. Material: blood, either unsorted or a sorted T cell fraction (not recorded which). DNA of the CDR3: TGTGCCACCAGCAGAGAGTTAGCTAACTATGGCTACACCTTC. It specifies CATSRELANYGYTF.